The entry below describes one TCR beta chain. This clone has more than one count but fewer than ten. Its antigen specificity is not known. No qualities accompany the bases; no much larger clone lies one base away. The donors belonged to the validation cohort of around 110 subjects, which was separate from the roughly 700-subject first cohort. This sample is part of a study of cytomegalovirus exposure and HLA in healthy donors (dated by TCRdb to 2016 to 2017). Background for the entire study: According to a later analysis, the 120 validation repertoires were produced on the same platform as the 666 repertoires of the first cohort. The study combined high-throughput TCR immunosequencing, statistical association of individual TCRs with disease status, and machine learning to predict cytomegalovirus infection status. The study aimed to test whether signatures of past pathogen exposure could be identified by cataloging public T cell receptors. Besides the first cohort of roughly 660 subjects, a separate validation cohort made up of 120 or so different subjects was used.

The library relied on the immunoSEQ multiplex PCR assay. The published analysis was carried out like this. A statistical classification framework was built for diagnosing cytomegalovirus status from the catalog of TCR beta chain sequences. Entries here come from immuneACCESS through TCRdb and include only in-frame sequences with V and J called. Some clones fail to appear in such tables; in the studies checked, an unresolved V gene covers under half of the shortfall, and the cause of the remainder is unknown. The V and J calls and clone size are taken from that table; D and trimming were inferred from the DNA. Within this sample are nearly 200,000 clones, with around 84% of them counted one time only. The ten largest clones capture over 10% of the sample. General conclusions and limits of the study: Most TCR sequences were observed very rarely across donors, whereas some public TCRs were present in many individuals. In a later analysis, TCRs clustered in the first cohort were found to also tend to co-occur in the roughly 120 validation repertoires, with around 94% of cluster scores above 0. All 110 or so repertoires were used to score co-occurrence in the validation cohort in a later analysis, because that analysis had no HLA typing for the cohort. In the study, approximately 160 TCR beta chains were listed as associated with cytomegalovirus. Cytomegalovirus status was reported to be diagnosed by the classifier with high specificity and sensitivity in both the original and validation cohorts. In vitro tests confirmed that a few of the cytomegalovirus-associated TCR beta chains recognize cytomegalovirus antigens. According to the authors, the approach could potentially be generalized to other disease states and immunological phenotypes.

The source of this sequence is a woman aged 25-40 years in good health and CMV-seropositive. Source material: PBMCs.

The nucleotide sequence reads TGCGCCAGCAGCTTGGCCCCCAGGGGCCTGCCGGACACTGAAGCTTTCTTT. It translates as CASSLAPRGLPDTEAFF. The chain is encoded by TRBV5-1 joined to TRBJ1-1, and TRBD1 may be the D gene, going by 6 matching bases. Measured from the cysteine to the phenylalanine, the CDR3 is 17 residues long. Only the CDR3 DNA is retained, 51 bases long and in frame from the first base. A distance of 18 bases separates the germline ends of V and J, which lose 0 bases and 3 bases respectively. Taken from the germline V gene, the CDR1 and CDR2 loops are SGHRS and YFSETQ.